The rows below give T cell receptor beta chains drawn from one sample of a study of T cell repertoires in cytomegalovirus infection. Antigens for these TCRs are unknown. MiXCR, run by TCRdb on the reads, gives a single entry per CDR3 protein. The sample holds around 300,000 distinct CDR3 sequences, less than 25% seen once. Sequencing used cultured PBMCs, obtained from culture after CMV antigen stimulation. These receptors came from a human donor in good health (CMV status not recorded). Some clones in this sample may be carry-over from other donors' samples. The CDR3 runs from the conserved cysteine through the conserved F or W. The order of the fields is D gene, V gene, clone size, J gene, CDR3 length, CDR3 DNA, CDR3 protein. A D gene is named only where the DNA matches it firmly. Size is omitted from some rows. Given values are once, few, many or a class for expanded clones.

D gene: TRBD1
V gene: TRBV4-1
clone size: few
J gene: TRBJ2-7
CDR3 length: 17
CDR3 DNA: TGCGCCAGCAGCCGTGAGGGGGCGGCCGGTAGCTCCTACGAGCAGTACTTC
CDR3 protein: CASSREGAAGSSYEQYF

D gene: -
V gene: TRBV6-6
clone size: few
J gene: TRBJ2-2
CDR3 length: 14
CDR3 DNA: TGTGCCAGCAGTTATAGCGACAGTTCCGGGGAGCTGTTTTTT
CDR3 protein: CASSYSDSSGELFF

D gene: TRBD2
V gene: TRBV18
clone size: -
J gene: TRBJ2-1
CDR3 length: 14
CDR3 DNA: TGTGCCAGCTCACCACTAGCGGGAGTCAATGAGCAGTTCTTC
CDR3 protein: CASSPLAGVNEQFF

D gene: -
V gene: TRBV4-1
clone size: -
J gene: TRBJ1-6
CDR3 length: 15
CDR3 DNA: TGCGCCAGCAGCCAAGCATCCAGGGCGGGATCACCCCTCCACTTT
CDR3 protein: CASSQASRAGSPLHF

D gene: -
V gene: TRBV6-1
clone size: few
J gene: TRBJ2-7
CDR3 length: 13
CDR3 DNA: TGTGCCAGCAGGACCAGGGGGGGCCACGAGCAGTACTTC
CDR3 protein: CASRTRGGHEQYF

D gene: -
V gene: TRBV4-1
clone size: -
J gene: TRBJ1-6
CDR3 length: 14
CDR3 DNA: TGCGCCAGCAGCCAACGCGAACTCAATTCACCCCTCCACTTT
CDR3 protein: CASSQRELNSPLHF

D gene: -
V gene: TRBV10-3
clone size: -
J gene: TRBJ1-1
CDR3 length: 13
CDR3 DNA: TGTGCCATCAGTGATAATCTGGGTACTGAAGCTTTCTTT
CDR3 protein: CAISDNLGTEAFF

D gene: TRBD1
V gene: TRBV6-2/TRBV6-3
clone size: few
J gene: TRBJ1-1
CDR3 length: 15
CDR3 DNA: TGTGCCAGCAGCTCAGGGGGCGCGGATGAAACTGAAGCTTTCTTT
CDR3 protein: CASSSGGADETEAFF

D gene: TRBD2
V gene: TRBV30
clone size: once
J gene: TRBJ2-5
CDR3 length: 13
CDR3 DNA: TGTGCCTGGAACGGACTAGCGGGAAGGACCCAGTACTTC
CDR3 protein: CAWNGLAGRTQYF

D gene: TRBD2
V gene: TRBV9
clone size: few
J gene: TRBJ2-1
CDR3 length: 14
CDR3 DNA: TGTGCCAGCAGCCCTAGCGGGGTCGAAGATGAGCAGTTCTTC
CDR3 protein: CASSPSGVEDEQFF

D gene: -
V gene: TRBV24-1
clone size: few
J gene: TRBJ2-3
CDR3 length: 16
CDR3 DNA: TGTGCCACCAGTGATTTAAGTTCCAGCGGCGCAGATACGCAGTATTTT
CDR3 protein: CATSDLSSSGADTQYF

D gene: -
V gene: TRBV7-8
clone size: many
J gene: TRBJ2-5
CDR3 length: 15
CDR3 DNA: TGTGCCAGCAGCTTAAGACTAGATTCGGCAGAGACCCAGTACTTC
CDR3 protein: CASSLRLDSAETQYF

D gene: -
V gene: TRBV27
clone size: few
J gene: TRBJ1-5
CDR3 length: 15
CDR3 DNA: TGTGCCAGCAGTTTATCGGAAGGATTTGGCTCGCCCCAGCATTTT
CDR3 protein: CASSLSEGFGSPQHF

D gene: TRBD2
V gene: TRBV7-2
clone size: many
J gene: TRBJ2-1
CDR3 length: 16
CDR3 DNA: TGTGCCAGCAGCTTTGGACGCACTAGCGCATACAATGAGCAGTTCTTC
CDR3 protein: CASSFGRTSAYNEQFF

D gene: -
V gene: TRBV6-2/TRBV6-3
clone size: -
J gene: TRBJ2-7
CDR3 length: 13
CDR3 DNA: TGTGCCAGCAGTCGACAGAGCTCCTACGAGCAGTACTTC
CDR3 protein: CASSRQSSYEQYF

D gene: TRBD1
V gene: TRBV7-2
clone size: many
J gene: TRBJ1-6
CDR3 length: 16
CDR3 DNA: TGTGCCAGCAGAAAACGGGGGGACAGGGGATTCTCACCCCTCCACTTT
CDR3 protein: CASRKRGDRGFSPLHF

D gene: -
V gene: TRBV10-2
clone size: -
J gene: TRBJ2-1
CDR3 length: 15
CDR3 DNA: TGCGCCAGCCGCCGGGGTCGGAGCTCCTACAATGAGCAGTTCTTC
CDR3 protein: CASRRGRSSYNEQFF

D gene: TRBD1
V gene: TRBV19
clone size: many
J gene: TRBJ1-1
CDR3 length: 17
CDR3 DNA: TGTGCCAGTAGTATGACGCCAAAGGGACAGGGGGTTACTGAAGCTTTCTTT
CDR3 protein: CASSMTPKGQGVTEAFF

D gene: -
V gene: TRBV7-8
clone size: many
J gene: TRBJ2-1
CDR3 length: 12
CDR3 DNA: TGTGCCAGCAGCTTCTGGCGTCCTGAGCAGTTCTTC
CDR3 protein: CASSFWRPEQFF

D gene: TRBD2
V gene: TRBV29-1
clone size: -
J gene: TRBJ2-1
CDR3 length: 14
CDR3 DNA: TGCAGCGTTGACAGCGGGAGTCTCGGTAATGAGCAGTTCTTC
CDR3 protein: CSVDSGSLGNEQFF

D gene: -
V gene: TRBV12-3/TRBV12-4
clone size: -
J gene: TRBJ1-1
CDR3 length: 14
CDR3 DNA: TGTGCCAGCAGTTTTTTAGAAGGGGCAACTGAAGCTTTCTTT
CDR3 protein: CASSFLEGATEAFF

D gene: TRBD2
V gene: TRBV9
clone size: few
J gene: TRBJ2-1
CDR3 length: 17
CDR3 DNA: TGTGCCAGCAGCGTAGTCCCTACTAGCGGGACATACAATGAGCAGTTCTTC
CDR3 protein: CASSVVPTSGTYNEQFF

D gene: -
V gene: TRBV12-3/TRBV12-4
clone size: -
J gene: TRBJ2-1
CDR3 length: 12
CDR3 DNA: TGTGCCAGCAGTCCCAATCCCGCCCTTGCCTTCTTC
CDR3 protein: CASSPNPALAFF

D gene: -
V gene: TRBV23-1
clone size: once
J gene: TRBJ1-4
CDR3 length: 15
CDR3 DNA: TGCGCCAGCAGACTAAACCGGGACTCAATGCCAAAACTGTTTTTT
CDR3 protein: CASRLNRDSMPKLFF

D gene: -
V gene: TRBV7-3
clone size: many
J gene: TRBJ1-1
CDR3 length: 13
CDR3 DNA: TGTGCCAGCAGCTTAGTAAAGAACACTGAAGCTTTCTTT
CDR3 protein: CASSLVKNTEAFF

D gene: TRBD1
V gene: TRBV2
clone size: -
J gene: TRBJ1-2
CDR3 length: 15
CDR3 DNA: TGTGCCAGCAGTTACAGGGGGAACGGCCTTGATGGCTACACCTTC
CDR3 protein: CASSYRGNGLDGYTF

D gene: TRBD1
V gene: TRBV7-2
clone size: -
J gene: TRBJ1-1
CDR3 length: 13
CDR3 DNA: TGTGCCAGCAGTCCGGACAGGAGCACTGAAGCTTTCTTT
CDR3 protein: CASSPDRSTEAFF

D gene: TRBD1
V gene: TRBV6-5
clone size: many
J gene: TRBJ2-1
CDR3 length: 15
CDR3 DNA: TGTGCCAGCAGTTACGGGACAGGGGGCTACAATGAGCAGTTCTTC
CDR3 protein: CASSYGTGGYNEQFF

D gene: -
V gene: TRBV6-2/TRBV6-3
clone size: -
J gene: TRBJ2-7
CDR3 length: 14
CDR3 DNA: TGTGCCAGCAACGCCCGACTAGAGATCTACGAGCAGTACTTC
CDR3 protein: CASNARLEIYEQYF

D gene: -
V gene: TRBV6-4
clone size: few
J gene: TRBJ2-2
CDR3 length: 15
CDR3 DNA: TGTGCCAGCAGTGACTCTACGACAAACACCGGGGAGCTGTTTTTT
CDR3 protein: CASSDSTTNTGELFF

D gene: -
V gene: TRBV5-4
clone size: -
J gene: TRBJ2-3
CDR3 length: 13
CDR3 DNA: TGTGCCAGCAGCTTTAAAGGGTCGGATACGCAGTATTTT
CDR3 protein: CASSFKGSDTQYF

D gene: TRBD2
V gene: TRBV11-2
clone size: once
J gene: TRBJ2-1
CDR3 length: 19
CDR3 DNA: TGTGCCAGCAGCTTCCGACTAGCGGGAGGGATGATGGGGGTTTTTGAGCAGTTCTTC
CDR3 protein: CASSFRLAGGMMGVFEQFF

D gene: TRBD2
V gene: TRBV6-2/TRBV6-3
clone size: -
J gene: TRBJ2-7
CDR3 length: 14
CDR3 DNA: TGTGCCAGCAGTACACAGGGACTAGTCAACGAGCAGTGCTTC
CDR3 protein: CASSTQGLVNEQCF

D gene: TRBD2
V gene: TRBV27
clone size: many
J gene: TRBJ2-3
CDR3 length: 15
CDR3 DNA: TGTGCCAGCACTAAAAGCGGGGAAGGCACAGATACGCAGTATTTT
CDR3 protein: CASTKSGEGTDTQYF

D gene: -
V gene: TRBV11-2
clone size: few
J gene: TRBJ2-3
CDR3 length: 15
CDR3 DNA: TGTGCCAGCAGCTTGTCGTTAGAGGAGACAGATACGCAGTATTTT
CDR3 protein: CASSLSLEETDTQYF

D gene: -
V gene: TRBV20-1
clone size: -
J gene: TRBJ2-7
CDR3 length: 14
CDR3 DNA: TGCAGTGCCACCCCGGGGCTTTCGTCCTACGAGCAGTACTTC
CDR3 protein: CSATPGLSSYEQYF

D gene: -
V gene: TRBV20-1
clone size: -
J gene: TRBJ1-1
CDR3 length: 13
CDR3 DNA: TGCAGTGCTAGAATTTTCGGGGGCGCTGAAGCTTTCTTT
CDR3 protein: CSARIFGGAEAFF

D gene: -
V gene: TRBV7-6
clone size: many
J gene: TRBJ1-4
CDR3 length: 16
CDR3 DNA: TGTGCCAGCAAGCGGGAACAGGAAGGGGTTTATGAAAAACTGTTTTTT
CDR3 protein: CASKREQEGVYEKLFF

D gene: -
V gene: TRBV27
clone size: few
J gene: TRBJ1-1
CDR3 length: 14
CDR3 DNA: TGTGCCAGCACCCTACGGGGGGGATACACCCGAGCTTTCTTT
CDR3 protein: CASTLRGGYTRAFF

D gene: -
V gene: TRBV6-6
clone size: few
J gene: TRBJ2-5
CDR3 length: 14
CDR3 DNA: TGTGCCAGCAAAAGAGGGGGGCCCGAAGAGACCCAGTACTTC
CDR3 protein: CASKRGGPEETQYF

D gene: -
V gene: TRBV7-3
clone size: many
J gene: TRBJ2-5
CDR3 length: 15
CDR3 DNA: TGTGCCAGCAGCTCAAACACAGGCATCCAAGAGACCCAGTACTTC
CDR3 protein: CASSSNTGIQETQYF

D gene: TRBD1
V gene: TRBV6-2/TRBV6-3
clone size: -
J gene: TRBJ1-2
CDR3 length: 15
CDR3 DNA: TGTGCCAGCAGTTCGCTCCGGACAGGGAAGGCTGGCTACACCTTC
CDR3 protein: CASSSLRTGKAGYTF

D gene: TRBD1
V gene: TRBV28
clone size: many
J gene: TRBJ2-5
CDR3 length: 14
CDR3 DNA: TGTGCCAGCAGTTTACCGACAGGGCAAGAGACCCAGTACTTC
CDR3 protein: CASSLPTGQETQYF

D gene: -
V gene: TRBV7-2
clone size: many
J gene: TRBJ2-5
CDR3 length: 13
CDR3 DNA: TGTGCCAGCAGCCAGGCTAAAGAAGAGACCCAGTACTTC
CDR3 protein: CASSQAKEETQYF

D gene: TRBD2
V gene: TRBV7-8
clone size: -
J gene: TRBJ2-7
CDR3 length: 18
CDR3 DNA: TGTGCCAGCAGCCAACTACCGGGACTAGCGGGAGTGACCTACGAGCAGTACTTC
CDR3 protein: CASSQLPGLAGVTYEQYF

D gene: TRBD2
V gene: TRBV7-2
clone size: many
J gene: TRBJ2-7
CDR3 length: 15
CDR3 DNA: TGTGCCAGCAGCTTAGGACTAGCGGTCACCTACGAGCAGTACTTC
CDR3 protein: CASSLGLAVTYEQYF

D gene: -
V gene: TRBV12-3/TRBV12-4
clone size: many
J gene: TRBJ1-2
CDR3 length: 15
CDR3 DNA: TGTGCCAGCAGTTCAAGACTCGTCCCTAACTATGGCTACACCTTC
CDR3 protein: CASSSRLVPNYGYTF

D gene: TRBD2
V gene: TRBV24-1
clone size: -
J gene: TRBJ2-1
CDR3 length: 11
CDR3 DNA: TGTGCCACCGCTAGCGGGCCCGAGCAGTTCTTC
CDR3 protein: CATASGPEQFF

D gene: -
V gene: TRBV27
clone size: few
J gene: TRBJ2-1
CDR3 length: 14
CDR3 DNA: TGTGCCAGCAGTTTAGGGAGCGAAAGGGATGAGCAGTTCTTC
CDR3 protein: CASSLGSERDEQFF

D gene: -
V gene: TRBV4-3
clone size: -
J gene: TRBJ2-2
CDR3 length: 16
CDR3 DNA: TGCGCCAGCAGCCGGGGACGGGGGCAGGACACCGGGGAGCTGTTTTTT
CDR3 protein: CASSRGRGQDTGELFF

D gene: -
V gene: TRBV19
clone size: -
J gene: TRBJ1-2
CDR3 length: 15
CDR3 DNA: TGTGCCAGTAGTATTTCCCCGACAGACAACTATGGCTACACCTTC
CDR3 protein: CASSISPTDNYGYTF

D gene: -
V gene: TRBV7-2
clone size: many
J gene: TRBJ1-1
CDR3 length: 15
CDR3 DNA: TGTGCCAGCAGCATAAGAAGTGACAGGAACACTGAAGCTTTCTTT
CDR3 protein: CASSIRSDRNTEAFF

D gene: TRBD2
V gene: TRBV10-2
clone size: -
J gene: TRBJ2-1
CDR3 length: 15
CDR3 DNA: TGCGCCAGCAGGGGACTAGCGGGAGTGGGGGATGAGCAGTTCTTC
CDR3 protein: CASRGLAGVGDEQFF

D gene: TRBD2
V gene: TRBV5-4
clone size: -
J gene: TRBJ2-5
CDR3 length: 14
CDR3 DNA: TGTGCCAGCAGTCCGGGACTAGCGGGGCAGACCCAGTACTTC
CDR3 protein: CASSPGLAGQTQYF

D gene: TRBD2
V gene: TRBV7-9
clone size: few
J gene: TRBJ2-7
CDR3 length: 14
CDR3 DNA: TGTGCCAGCAGCTATAGCGGGGCCCCCCACGAGCAGTACTTC
CDR3 protein: CASSYSGAPHEQYF

D gene: -
V gene: TRBV28
clone size: many
J gene: TRBJ2-7
CDR3 length: 12
CDR3 DNA: TGTGCCAGCAGTTTAACAGGGTACGAGCAGTACTTC
CDR3 protein: CASSLTGYEQYF

D gene: TRBD2
V gene: TRBV7-2
clone size: many
J gene: TRBJ2-3
CDR3 length: 14
CDR3 DNA: TGTGCCAGCAGCCTCAGCGGGGGGACAGATACGCAGTATTTT
CDR3 protein: CASSLSGGTDTQYF

D gene: TRBD2
V gene: TRBV27
clone size: -
J gene: TRBJ2-3
CDR3 length: 18
CDR3 DNA: TGTGCCAGCAGTTTCCAAACCCCTAGCGGGAGTGTCACAGATACGCAGTATTTT
CDR3 protein: CASSFQTPSGSVTDTQYF

D gene: -
V gene: TRBV7-9
clone size: -
J gene: TRBJ2-5
CDR3 length: 15
CDR3 DNA: TGTGCCAGCAGCCAACCATCACCCAGCCCAGAGACCCAGTACTTC
CDR3 protein: CASSQPSPSPETQYF

D gene: TRBD2
V gene: TRBV29-1
clone size: few
J gene: TRBJ2-1
CDR3 length: 14
CDR3 DNA: TGCAGCGTCCCGACTAGCGTGATGGGGAATGAGCAGTTCTTC
CDR3 protein: CSVPTSVMGNEQFF